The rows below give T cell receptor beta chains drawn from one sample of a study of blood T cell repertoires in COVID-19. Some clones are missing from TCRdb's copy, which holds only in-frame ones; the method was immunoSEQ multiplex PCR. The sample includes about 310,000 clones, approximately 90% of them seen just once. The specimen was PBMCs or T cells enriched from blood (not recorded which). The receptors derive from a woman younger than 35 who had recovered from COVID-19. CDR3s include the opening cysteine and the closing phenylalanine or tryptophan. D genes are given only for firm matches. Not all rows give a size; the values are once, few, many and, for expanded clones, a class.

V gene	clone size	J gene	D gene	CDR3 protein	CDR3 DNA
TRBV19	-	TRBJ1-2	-	CASSTPRGGYTF	TGTGCCAGTAGTACCCCCAGGGGTGGCTACACCTTC
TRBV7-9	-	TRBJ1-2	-	CASSLVSGNYGYTF	TGTGCCAGCAGCTTAGTTTCAGGGAACTATGGCTACACCTTC
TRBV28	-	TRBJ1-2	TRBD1	CASSPTHLTGDGYTF	TGTGCCAGCAGTCCGACTCACCTGACAGGGGATGGCTACACCTTC
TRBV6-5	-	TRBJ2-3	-	CASSYPGTFGTDTQYF	TGTGCCAGCAGTTACCCCGGGACTTTTGGCACAGATACGCAGTATTTT
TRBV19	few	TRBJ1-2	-	CASSISGGTDLLYGYTF	TGTGCCAGTAGTATATCGGGGGGGACTGATCTACTGTATGGCTACACCTTC
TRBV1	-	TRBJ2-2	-	CTSSQDRTGGIVTGELFF	TGCACCAGCAGCCAAGATCGGACAGGGGGCATTGTCACCGGGGAGCTGTTTTTT
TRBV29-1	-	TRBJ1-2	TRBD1	CSVAGQARYTF	TGCAGCGTTGCAGGACAGGCCCGGTACACCTTC
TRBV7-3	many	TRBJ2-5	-	CASSLFSGVETQYF	TGTGCCAGCAGCTTATTCTCGGGGGTGGAGACCCAGTACTTC
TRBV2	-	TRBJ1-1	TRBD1	CASSVGQDTEAFF	TGTGCCAGCAGTGTGGGACAGGACACTGAAGCTTTCTTT
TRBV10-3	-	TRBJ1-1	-	CAISESQGLSEAFF	TGTGCCATCAGTGAGTCTCAGGGACTAAGTGAAGCTTTCTTT
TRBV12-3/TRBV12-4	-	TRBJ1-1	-	CASSLRGGAFF	TGTGCCAGCAGTTTGCGGGGAGGGGCTTTCTTT
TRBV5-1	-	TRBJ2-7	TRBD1	CASSLVGGGQGREQYF	TGCGCCAGCAGCTTGGTAGGTGGTGGACAGGGTAGGGAGCAGTACTTC
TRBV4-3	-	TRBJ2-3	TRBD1	CASSLNRGIFSPDTQYF	TGCGCCAGCAGCCTTAACAGGGGGATTTTTTCCCCAGATACGCAGTATTTT
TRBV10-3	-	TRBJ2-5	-	CAISPENRRETQYF	TGTGCCATCAGTCCTGAGAACAGGCGCGAGACCCAGTACTTC
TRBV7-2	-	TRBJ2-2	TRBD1	CASSLARVGTGNTGELFF	TGTGCCAGCAGCTTAGCGAGGGTGGGGACAGGGAACACCGGGGAGCTGTTTTTT
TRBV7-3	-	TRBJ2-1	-	CASSLMGALSYNEQFF	TGTGCCAGCAGCTTAATGGGGGCTCTCTCCTACAATGAGCAGTTCTTC
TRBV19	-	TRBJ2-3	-	CASSRRVSTDTQYF	TGTGCCAGTAGCCGCAGGGTTAGCACAGATACGCAGTATTTT
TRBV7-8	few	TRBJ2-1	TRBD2	CASSRSGTSYNEQFF	TGTGCCAGCAGTCGTAGCGGGACGTCCTACAATGAGCAGTTCTTC
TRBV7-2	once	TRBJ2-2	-	CASSIQLTGELFF	TGTGCCAGCAGCATACAGCTCACCGGGGAGCTGTTTTTT
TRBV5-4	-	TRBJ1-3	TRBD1	CASSSFTGGSGNTIYF	TGTGCCAGCAGCTCTTTTACAGGGGGCTCTGGAAACACCATATATTTT
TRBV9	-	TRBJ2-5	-	CASSDRVQETQYF	TGTGCCAGCAGCGACAGGGTACAAGAGACCCAGTACTTC
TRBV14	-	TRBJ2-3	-	CASSPGVFSYTDTQYF	TGTGCCAGCAGCCCAGGGGTATTCTCCTACACAGATACGCAGTATTTT
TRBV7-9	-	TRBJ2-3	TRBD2	CASSLQAGGVSDTQYF	TGTGCCAGCAGCCTCCAGGCGGGAGGGGTGTCAGATACGCAGTATTTT
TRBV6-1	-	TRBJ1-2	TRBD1	CASSEVGTGYGYTF	TGTGCCAGCAGTGAAGTTGGGACAGGCTATGGCTACACCTTC
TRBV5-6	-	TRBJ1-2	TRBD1	CASSLTMNRGYGYTF	TGTGCCAGCAGCTTAACTATGAACAGGGGCTATGGCTACACCTTC
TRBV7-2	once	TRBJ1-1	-	CASSLEQRGAGTEAFF	TGTGCCAGCAGCTTAGAGCAGCGGGGGGCGGGCACTGAAGCTTTCTTT
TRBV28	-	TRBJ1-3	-	CASSNRVLPSGNTIYF	TGTGCCAGCAGTAACAGGGTACTCCCCTCTGGAAACACCATATATTTT
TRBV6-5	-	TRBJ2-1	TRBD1	CASSRGRYEQFF	TGTGCCAGCAGTAGGGGGCGGTATGAGCAGTTCTTC
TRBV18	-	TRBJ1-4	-	CASSPGREKLFF	TGTGCCAGCTCACCAGGGAGAGAAAAACTGTTTTTT
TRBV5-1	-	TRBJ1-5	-	CASSLQGDQPQHF	TGCGCCAGCAGCTTGCAGGGTGATCAGCCCCAGCATTTT
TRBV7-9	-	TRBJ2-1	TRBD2	CASTQSTGLAGRSYNEQFF	TGTGCCAGCACCCAATCGACTGGACTAGCGGGGCGCTCCTACAATGAGCAGTTCTTC
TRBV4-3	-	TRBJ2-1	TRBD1	CASSLRTGESNGQFF	TGCGCCAGCAGCCTCCGGACAGGGGAATCAAATGGGCAGTTCTTC
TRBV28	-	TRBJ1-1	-	CASFTTPNTEAFF	TGTGCCAGCTTCACGACACCGAACACTGAAGCTTTCTTT
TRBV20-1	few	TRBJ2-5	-	CSAGGETQYF	TGCAGTGCTGGGGGGGAGACCCAGTACTTC
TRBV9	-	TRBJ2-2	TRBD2	CASSVEMQEAGGNTGELFF	TGTGCCAGCAGCGTAGAGATGCAGGAGGCGGGAGGGAACACCGGGGAGCTGTTTTTT
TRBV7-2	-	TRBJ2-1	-	CASSRRPGALPYNEQFF	TGTGCCAGCAGCCGTCGCCCAGGGGCCCTACCCTACAATGAGCAGTTCTTC
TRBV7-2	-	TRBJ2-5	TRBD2	CASSLQRGFQETQYF	TGTGCCAGCAGCTTACAGCGGGGGTTCCAAGAGACCCAGTACTTC
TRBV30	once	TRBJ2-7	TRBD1	CAFNGQGAPYEQYF	TGTGCCTTCAACGGACAGGGGGCACCTTACGAGCAGTACTTC
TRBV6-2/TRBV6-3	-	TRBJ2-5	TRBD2	CASSYRGLASGPGTQYF	TGTGCCAGCAGTTACCGCGGTTTGGCTAGCGGACCGGGGACCCAGTACTTC
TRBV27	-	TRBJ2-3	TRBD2	CASGPASGITDTQYF	TGTGCCAGCGGACCGGCTAGCGGGATCACAGATACGCAGTATTTT
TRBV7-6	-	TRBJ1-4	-	CASSLAISEKLFF	TGTGCCAGCAGCTTAGCAATATCTGAAAAACTGTTTTTT
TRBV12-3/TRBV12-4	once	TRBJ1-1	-	CASSTHEGTEAFF	TGTGCCAGCAGTACCCATGAGGGCACTGAAGCTTTCTTT
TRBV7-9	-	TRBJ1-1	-	CATNPSGIEAFF	TGTGCCACCAACCCTTCCGGGATTGAAGCTTTCTTT
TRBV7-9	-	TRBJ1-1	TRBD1	CASSLEGAFEAFF	TGTGCCAGCAGCTTAGAGGGGGCCTTTGAAGCTTTCTTT
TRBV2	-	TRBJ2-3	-	CASSGRDRTTDTQYF	TGTGCCAGCAGTGGGAGGGACCGGACGACAGATACGCAGTATTTT
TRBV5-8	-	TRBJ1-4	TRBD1	CASSRTGGNEKLFF	TGTGCCAGCAGCCGGACAGGGGGGAATGAAAAACTGTTTTTT
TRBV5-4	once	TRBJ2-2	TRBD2	CASMRESNTGELFF	TGTGCCAGCATGCGGGAGTCGAACACCGGGGAGCTGTTTTTT
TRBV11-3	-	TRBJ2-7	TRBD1	CASSLTGWMNEQYF	TGTGCCAGCAGCTTGACAGGGTGGATGAACGAGCAGTACTTC
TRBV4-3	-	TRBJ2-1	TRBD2	CASSQDSASGGRFNEQFF	TGCGCCAGCAGCCAAGATTCGGCTAGCGGCGGTCGATTCAATGAGCAGTTCTTC
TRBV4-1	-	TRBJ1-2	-	CASSLGSQGYGYTF	TGCGCCAGCAGCCTTGGCTCGCAGGGCTATGGCTACACCTTC
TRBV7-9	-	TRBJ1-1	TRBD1	CASSRLTGVTEAFF	TGTGCCAGCAGCCGGTTGACAGGGGTCACTGAAGCTTTCTTT
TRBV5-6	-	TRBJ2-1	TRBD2	CASSIETRLAGVDYNEQFF	TGTGCCAGCAGCATCGAAACTAGACTAGCGGGAGTCGATTACAATGAGCAGTTCTTC
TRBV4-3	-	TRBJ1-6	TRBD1	CASTEERGTGFGSPLHF	TGCGCCTCAACAGAAGAAAGGGGGACAGGGTTCGGTTCACCCCTCCACTTT
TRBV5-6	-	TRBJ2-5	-	CASSMRQIETQYF	TGTGCCAGCAGCATGAGACAGATAGAGACCCAGTACTTC
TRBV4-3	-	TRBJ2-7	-	CASSQVPWGQGSYEQYF	TGCGCCAGCAGCCAAGTCCCCTGGGGACAAGGCTCCTACGAGCAGTACTTC
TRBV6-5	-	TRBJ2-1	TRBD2	CASRASGFTYNEQFF	TGTGCCAGCAGGGCTAGCGGGTTTACCTACAATGAGCAGTTCTTC
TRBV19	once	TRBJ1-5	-	CASVDWTAGQPQHF	TGTGCCAGCGTTGATTGGACAGCCGGACAGCCCCAGCATTTT
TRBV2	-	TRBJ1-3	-	CASSAERPGNTIYF	TGTGCCAGCAGTGCTGAGCGTCCTGGAAACACCATATATTTT
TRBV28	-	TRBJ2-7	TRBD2	CANRARGAYEQYF	TGTGCCAACCGAGCCCGGGGGGCCTACGAGCAGTACTTC